This entry features one TCR beta chain sequence. What it binds is unknown. This entry comes from a study of T cell responses to AZD1222 COVID-19 vaccine. General study results and limits: Only a handful of AZD1222 recipients tested seropositive at baseline.

There are 11 residues in the CDR3. CDR1 SNHLY and CDR2 FYNNEI come from the germline V gene. The ends were cut back, 7 bases at V and 1 base at J, with 4 bases in the middle. TCRdb keeps only in-frame clones here, not all; method: immunoSEQ multiplex PCR. Among approximately 79,000 clones listed, roughly 88% were seen once. This receptor was identified in an adult in good health. The chain links TRBV2 to TRBJ2-5; D remains unclear. Here the sequenced sample was peripheral blood, taken on day 0 of AZD1222 vaccination. CDR3 DNA: TGTGCCAGCACTAGCCAAGAGACCCAGTACTTC. Protein: CASTSQETQYF. The full variable domain, completed using reference TRBV2 and TRBJ2-5, is EPEVTQTPSHQVTQMGQEVILRCVPISNHLYFYWYRQILGQKVEFLVSFYNNEISEKSEIFDDQFSVERPDGSNFTLKIRSTKLEDSAMYFCASTSQETQYFGPGTRLLVL.